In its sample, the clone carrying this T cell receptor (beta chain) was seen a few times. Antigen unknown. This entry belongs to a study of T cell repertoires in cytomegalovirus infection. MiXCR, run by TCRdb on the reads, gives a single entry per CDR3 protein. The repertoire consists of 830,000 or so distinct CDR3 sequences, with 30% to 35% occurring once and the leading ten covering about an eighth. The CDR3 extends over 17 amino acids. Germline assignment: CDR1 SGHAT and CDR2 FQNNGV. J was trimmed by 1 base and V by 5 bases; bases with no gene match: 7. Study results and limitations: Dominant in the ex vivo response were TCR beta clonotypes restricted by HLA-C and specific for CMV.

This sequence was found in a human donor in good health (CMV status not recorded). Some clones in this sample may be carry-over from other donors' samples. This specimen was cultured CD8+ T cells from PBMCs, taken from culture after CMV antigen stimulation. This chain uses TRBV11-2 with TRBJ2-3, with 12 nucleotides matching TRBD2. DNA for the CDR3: TGTGCCAGCAGCCTAGCGGGGGGGCAGCCCGGCACAGATACGCAGTATTTT. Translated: CASSLAGGQPGTDTQYF.